This paragraph covers one TCR beta chain sequence. This clone was detected only once. The antigen this receptor binds is unknown. Per-base quality was not reported, and no clone a single base away is much larger than it. The entry originates in a study of cytomegalovirus exposure and HLA in healthy donors (dated by TCRdb to the late 2010s). Broadly, across the study: An earlier analysis of some 600 of the donors reported under 300 Gb of sequence data and 90 million to 120 million unique TCR beta sequences obtained from about 170 million T cells. In the later analysis, no new phenotypic data were used to find candidate immune exposures; instead, reliance was placed on TCR beta sequences and their occurrence across donors. Both class I and class II loci were covered by HLA typing, at four-digit resolution. The T cell repertoires of under 700 subjects were profiled by immunosequencing and related to cytomegalovirus serostatus. The study aimed to test whether cataloging public T cell receptors could reveal signatures of past pathogen exposure. In an earlier analysis of roughly 540 of the donors, high-throughput TCR beta sequencing was used to judge whether each TCR beta V gene segment behaved as functional or pseudogenic. Among the approximately 430 genotyped donors, about 83% belonged to the genetic ancestry cluster associated with self-reported Caucasian donors. Several DR-DQ haplotypes were handled as single units for association and clustering because linkage in the cohort was strong. Donor age, sex, ethnicity and CMV serostatus were compiled alongside the repertoire data. An early release that covered about 600 HLA-typed donors contained about 300 gigabases of sequencing data and roughly 84 million unique TCR sequences. The number of typed donors differed by locus: 629-630 for A, B, C, DRB1 and DQB1; 500 to 550 for DQA1; about 600 for DPA1; and around 490 for DPB1. Among 350 to 400 genotyped donors of the cohort, an average of 235,054 unique TCR beta nucleotide sequences were sequenced per donor, roughly 20% of them non-productive. All discovery cohort repertoires had been generated using a single sequencing platform. To predict cytomegalovirus infection status, the study combined high-throughput TCR immunosequencing, statistical association of individual TCRs with disease status, and machine learning. A later genetic analysis used genome-wide SNP genotypes for about 65% of the roughly 670 donors, treating that subset as a discovery cohort. In a later analysis, previously published TCR beta repertoires from 500 to 750 donors were re-analyzed and high-resolution HLA genotyping was added so that TCR occurrence patterns could be studied. Besides the first cohort of 500 to 700 subjects, a separate validation cohort made up of 120 different subjects was used. What the study reported, not specific to this receptor: Assigning TCR associations to individual alleles was difficult when HLA alleles, especially DR and DQ, strongly co-occurred. According to a later analysis, most CMV-associated TCR beta chains appeared to be HLA-restricted, and the HLA associations seemed to be driven largely by CMV exposure. For the cohort, immune exposure information was limited to CMV serostatus. In a later analysis, HLA-associated TCR beta chains showed more clonal expansion and lower generation probabilities than non-associated chains that were equally common. Most TCR sequences were observed very rarely across donors, whereas some public TCRs were present in many individuals. A group of highly shared sequence variants was considered likely to be a technical artifact of the sequencing pipeline. Specific HLA alleles were associated with around 18,000 TCR beta sequences at a false discovery rate of 0.05 in a later analysis. Because HLA typing was missing for some donors at each locus, association tests included only the typed subset. Correlated functional status among segregating V segments might be attributable to linkage disequilibrium, but an unknown experimental factor could not be ruled out. According to a later analysis, TCR association rates differed among HLA loci, with DRB1 alleles showing the most associated TCRs and HLA-C alleles showing the fewest. Sequencing depth was assumed to be roughly uniform across donors in the presence/absence analyses, though that assumption may not hold. Because counts were too low, roughly 18 rarely observed V segments, including chromosome 9 orphons, were left out of the earlier analysis of about 500 of the donors. It was suggested by the authors that the approach could potentially be generalized to other disease states and immunological phenotypes. Some IMGT-functional V segments, including TRBV6-2 and TRBV6-3, could not be told apart with the 87-base-pair reads, so those segments were excluded. In both the original and validation cohorts, the classifier was reported to diagnose cytomegalovirus status with high specificity and sensitivity. Three of the identified cytomegalovirus-associated TCR beta chains were confirmed in vitro to be specific for cytomegalovirus antigens. A later genetic analysis associated a missense DCLRE1C variant with V-gene and J-gene trimming of TCR beta chains, and an independent cohort replicated the association. According to a later analysis, parvovirus B19, influenza, CMV and Epstein-Barr virus appeared linked to several top co-occurrence clusters. In a later genetic analysis, fewer N-insertions in productive TCRs were reported among donors in an Asian-associated ancestry cluster than the roughly 670-donor mean. A further reported finding was that TCR beta sequences accurately predicted the HLA-A and HLA-B alleles for most subjects in the first cohort. The study gave a list of over 150 TCR beta chains associated with cytomegalovirus. This cohort had only TCR beta chains sequenced, and the lack of alpha or paired-chain data limited which features could be detected. In an earlier analysis of around 600 of the donors, most TCR beta V segments were observed in productive rearrangements about 87% or about 30% of the time, broadly matching IMGT annotations.

The library was obtained by the immunoSEQ multiplex PCR assay. The multiplex PCR relied on a mix of 60 forward primers for TCR Vbeta segments and 13 reverse primers for TCR Jbeta segments. The CDR3 region of rearranged TCR beta genes was amplified from genomic DNA by a multiplex PCR assay. On the Illumina HiSeq System, the amplified TCR beta libraries were sequenced as 87-base-pair reads. On the authors' methods: In a later analysis, some 80 million unique TCR beta chains were counted across the roughly 670 repertoires, and roughly 11 million of these chains were shared by at least two donors. Raw reads were error-corrected and collapsed into unique sequences by a nearest-neighbor algorithm in which closely related sequences were merged to remove PCR and sequencing errors. CDR3 sequences were aligned to IMGT reference sequences to assign V, D and J gene segments. For a sequence to be retained, at least a six-nucleotide match to both a V gene segment and a J gene segment was required. A rearrangement was called productive if the CDR3 had no stop codons and remained in frame with V and J, and every other rearrangement was called non-productive. Following IMGT convention, CDR3 was defined as the stretch from the second conserved V-encoded cysteine to the conserved J-encoded phenylalanine. The earlier analysis of 587 of the donors excluded sequences that lacked an unambiguous match to a single V gene segment. An earlier analysis of about 600 of the donors called V segments functional above 56.7% productive rearrangements and segregating when the between-donor standard deviation exceeded 5%. A statistical classification framework was built to diagnose cytomegalovirus status from the catalog of TCR beta chain sequences. In a later analysis, TCR nucleotide sequences were compared against IMGT/GENE-DB human TR gene sequences so that V and J genes could be assigned. Using the TCRdist pipeline, a later analysis assigned CDR3 sequences along with most-parsimonious VDJ recombination scenarios. A later analysis defined each TCR beta chain by its CDR3 amino acid sequence plus V-gene family, and excluded reads lacking a unique V-gene family. A later analysis removed 592 highly shared, low-generation-probability nucleotide sequences to deal with suspected cross-contamination and a sequencing artifact. For each public chain, a later analysis derived a clonal expansion index from normalized ranks of inferred template counts within each repertoire. In a later analysis, generation probabilities were computed using a VDJ recombination model fitted to out-of-frame rearrangements, and the results were checked against IGoR. In a later analysis, hypergeometric tests were used to score TCR-TCR, TCR-HLA and TCR-CMV co-occurrence, with a repertoire-size bias correction applied to TCR pairs. A later analysis estimated false discovery rates by permuting HLA or CMV assignments 20 times. A later analysis grouped co-occurring TCRs with DBSCAN, adding TCRdist sequence similarity when clustering within HLA-allele-positive subsets. Repertoires with fewer than 30,000 or more than 120,000 public chains were left out of co-occurrence clustering, as were about 5 repertoires with anomalous nucleotide sharing. Entries here come from immuneACCESS through TCRdb and include only in-frame sequences with V and J called. Some clones fail to appear in such tables; in the studies checked, an unresolved V gene covers under half of the shortfall, and the cause of the remainder is unknown. The DNA gave D and trimming, while V, J and clone size come from that table. Present in this sample are some 200,000 clones, 65% to 85% of which were seen just once. 3% to 4.5% of the sample belongs to the ten largest clones.

Inclusive of the bounding cysteine and phenylalanine, the CDR3 is 13 residues long. The read is trimmed to its CDR3 DNA, 39 bases read in frame from base 1. CDR1 and CDR2 are drawn from the germline V gene (reference sequence): GTSNPN, SVGIG. Cut back by 2 bases and 5 bases, the V and J ends lie 12 bases apart. In total, about 650 healthy bone marrow donors made up the cohort. Cohort members were all nominally healthy when sampled, although unrecorded immune exposures were likely present. The donor was CMV seronegative and was included in the group of around 320 seronegative cohort members. A peripheral blood sample was collected from each donor, and TCR beta sequencing was performed on peripheral blood mononuclear cells. Genomic DNA was extracted from the blood cell samples with the Qiagen DNeasy Blood Extraction Kit.

The TCR sequence derives from a man aged 50-59 years in good health and CMV-seronegative. Source material: PBMCs. The sequence is built from TRBV30 and TRBJ1-2; the D segment cannot be called with confidence. Here the CDR3 is given as CAWSSAVKYGYTF. The nucleotide sequence is given as TGTGCCTGGAGTTCTGCAGTTAAGTATGGCTACACCTTC.